A single sample is the source of the 11 T cell receptor beta chains below, sequenced in a study of cytomegalovirus exposure and HLA in healthy donors. The PCR had 60 Vbeta and 13 Jbeta primers. Some clones are missing from TCRdb's copy, which holds only in-frame ones; the method was immunoSEQ multiplex PCR. The sample has 110,000 to 150,000 clones, over 70% seen once. What was sequenced was PBMCs. All receptors derive from a man aged 18 to 30 in good health and CMV-seronegative.

This clone was seen only once. The rearrangement links TRBV5-4 to TRBJ1-2; D possibly corresponds to TRBD1 (5 bases). Germline V gene data show CDR1 as SGHNT and CDR2 as YYREEE (reference sequence). V was trimmed by 4 bases and J by 5 bases, leaving 15 bases between them. The CDR3 is 14 amino acids. CDR3: CASSPPGVRYGYTF. In DNA, the CDR3 is TGTGCCAGCAGCCCCCCGGGGGTTAGATATGGCTACACCTTC.

The rearrangement joins TRBV5-5 to TRBJ2-6; 9 positions match TRBD1. V was pared by 3 bases and J by 8 bases, with 6 bases of the junction left unmatched. The germline gives CDR1 SGHKS, CDR2 YYEKEE (reference sequence). This CDR3 is 15 amino acids long. In DNA, the CDR3 is TGTGCCAGCAGCTACACCGGGACAGGGACCAACGTCCTGACTTTC. It translates to CASSYTGTGTNVLTF.

The chain joins TRBV7-9 to TRBJ1-2, with D tentatively TRBD1 (6 bases). V lost 3 bases and J 7 bases, leaving 15 bases between the germline ends. This CDR3 is built from 14 residues. Germline V gene lookup returns CDR1 SEHNR and CDR2 FQNEAQ (reference sequence). The CDR3 DNA reads TGTGCCAGCAGCTTTGCTGGGGGGGCGGGTGGCTACACCTTC. Translating it yields CASSFAGGAGGYTF. The full variable domain, in which reference TRBV7-9 and TRBJ1-2 provide the parts outside the CDR3, is DTGVSQNPRHKITKRGQNVTFRCDPISEHNRLYWYRQTLGQGPEFLTYFQNEAQLEKSRLLSDRFSAERPKGSFSTLEIQRTEQGDSAMYLCASSFAGGAGGYTFGSGTRLTVV.

The V and J genes are TRBV6-5 and TRBJ2-1; 12 nucleotides agree with TRBD2. The germline CDR1 and CDR2 sequences are MNHEY and SVGAGI. V trimming: 6 bases; J trimming: 9 bases; junction bases outside the gene matches: 3. CDR3 length: 13 amino acids. The CDR3 DNA sequence: TGTGCCAGCAGGATGGGACTAGCGGGTGAGCAGTTCTTC. This encodes CASRMGLAGEQFF.

The chain has TRBV30 and TRBJ2-7; a weak D match, TRBD1 (6 bases). Germline lookup yields CDR1 GTSNPN and CDR2 SVGIG (reference sequence). This CDR3 spans 12 amino acids. The germline V and J ends were trimmed by 5 bases and 6 bases, with 14 bases remaining between them. CDR3 nucleotides: TGTGCCTGGGGGGATACAGGGTCCGAGCAGTACTTC. Amino acid sequence: CAWGDTGSEQYF.

This clone was seen a few times. The J gene is TRBJ1-6, the V gene TRBV2, with 8 bases aligning to TRBD1. From germline, CDR1 is SNHLY and CDR2 FYNNEI. There are 14 residues in the CDR3. V trimming: 5 bases; J trimming: 4 bases; junction bases outside the gene matches: 1. The CDR3 protein is CASSRQGYNSPLHF. CDR3 nucleotide sequence: TGTGCCAGCAGTAGACAGGGGTATAATTCACCCCTCCACTTT. Drawing the rest from reference TRBV2 and TRBJ1-6, the complete variable domain is EPEVTQTPSHQVTQMGQEVILRCVPISNHLYFYWYRQILGQKVEFLVSFYNNEISEKSEIFDDQFSVERPDGSNFTLKIRSTKLEDSAMYFCASSRQGYNSPLHFGNGTRLTVT.

J is TRBJ1-1 and V is TRBV7-9, with D perhaps matching TRBD1 (6 bases). This CDR3 has 14 residues. CDR1 SEHNR and CDR2 FQNEAQ come from the germline V gene (reference sequence). V lost 7 bases and J lost 0, with 12 bases in between. The DNA for the CDR3 is TGTGCCAGCAACATTGGACAGATGAACACTGAAGCTTTCTTT. Residues: CASNIGQMNTEAFF.

This rearrangement joins TRBV2 to TRBJ2-1; D gene unclear. This CDR3 comprises 11 residues. Trimming cost V 8 bases and J 10 bases, with 12 bases left between them. Germline V gives CDR1 SNHLY, CDR2 FYNNEI. CDR3: CASAARVEQFF. The CDR3 coding sequence is TGTGCCAGCGCCGCGAGAGTCGAGCAGTTCTTC. The full variable domain, with the rest looked up from reference TRBV2 and TRBJ2-1, is EPEVTQTPSHQVTQMGQEVILRCVPISNHLYFYWYRQILGQKVEFLVSFYNNEISEKSEIFDDQFSVERPDGSNFTLKIRSTKLEDSAMYFCASAARVEQFFGPGTRLTVL.

The rearrangement uses TRBV6-6 and TRBJ2-6; maybe TRBD1 (6 bases). The germline V and J ends were trimmed by 6 bases and 2 bases, with 8 bases remaining between them. This CDR3 is built from 14 residues. Germline CDR1 reads MNHNY; CDR2 reads SVGAGI (reference sequence). CDR3 nucleotides: TGTGCCAGCAGGGGGGCGACTGGGGCCAACGTCCTGACTTTC. Its translation is CASRGATGANVLTF.

This clone was seen only a few times. The chain links TRBV6-1 to TRBJ2-7, with TRBD1 matching 8 bases. The CDR3 consists of 14 residues. Per the germline V gene, CDR1 is MNHNS and CDR2 is SASEGT. V lost 7 bases and J lost 4; bases outside the gene matches: 9. The CDR3 DNA reads TGTGCCAGCACCCAAGCCAGGGGGCTTTACGAGCAGTACTTC. It translates to CASTQARGLYEQYF.

The chain couples TRBV10-3 to TRBJ2-1; 10 nucleotides line up with TRBD1. Unmatched junction bases numbered 13, after V lost 7 bases and J lost 10 bases. In germline, CDR1 is ENHRY, CDR2 SYGVKD. The CDR3 loop spans 15 amino acids. In nucleotides, the CDR3 is TGTGCCATCACCCCGGGACAGGGGTTTTGGGGAGAGCAGTTCTTC. Translating gives CAITPGQGFWGEQFF.